This TCR beta chain was sequenced in a study of blood T cell repertoires in COVID-19. In the study overall: Sources were T cells, B-cell-depleted T cells, or PBMCs; the material itself was cDNA or gDNA.

The table came from immunoSEQ multiplex PCR; TCRdb's copy has only in-frame clones and leaves some out. The sample consists of about 220,000 clones, 85% to 90% of them appearing once. In its sample, this clone was seen once. With 5 bases clipped from V and 6 bases from J, the junction kept 5 bases outside the gene matches. The V gene's germline CDR1 is SGHVS and CDR2 FQNEAQ. CDR3 length: 14 amino acids. Recruits, aged roughly 18 to 95 years, lived in 24 US areas. The specimen was PBMCs or T cells enriched from blood (not recorded which). The genes are TRBV7-8 and TRBJ1-4; 8 nucleotides align to TRBD1. This clonotype originated in a woman aged 18 to 35 in a cohort exposed to, infected with or recovered from COVID-19 (not recorded which). The CDR3 is CASSLRGLDEKLFF. The CDR3, as DNA: TGTGCCAGCAGCCTCAGGGGGCTTGATGAAAAACTGTTTTTT.